These 25 T cell receptor beta chains originate from one sample sequenced in a study of blood T cell repertoires in COVID-19. Only in-frame clones appear in the TCRdb table, and some are missing; sequencing was by immunoSEQ multiplex PCR. The table lists some 350,000 clones, over 75% of them singletons, with 0.95% to 1.1% in the top ten. Input material: PBMCs or T cells enriched from blood (not recorded which). The receptor set was obtained from a man between 18 and 35 years old who had recovered from COVID-19.

J is TRBJ2-7 and V is TRBV28; no definite D call. Trimming cost V 3 bases and J 3 bases, with 3 bases left between them. The germline gives CDR1 MDHEN, CDR2 SYDVKM. The CDR3 length is 11 residues. As DNA, the CDR3 is TGTGCCAGCAGTTTTAGCTACGAGCAGTACTTC. Translating it yields CASSFSYEQYF.

The chain recombines TRBV18 with TRBJ2-5; D uncertain. V was pared by 6 bases and J by 5 bases, with 16 bases between. There are 14 residues in the CDR3. CDR1 KGHSH and CDR2 LQKENI come from the germline V gene. The CDR3 coding sequence is TGTGCCAGCTCTCCCCGCGGCCTCCAGGAGACCCAGTACTTC. Translated: CASSPRGLQETQYF.

The rearrangement uses TRBV4-1 and TRBJ1-6; the D is unclear. Germline CDR1 is MGHRA and CDR2 is YSYEKL. V was pared by 3 bases and J by 5 bases, with 5 bases between. The CDR3 covers 13 residues. The CDR3 loop is CASSQSNNSPLHF. In nucleotides, the CDR3 is TGCGCCAGCAGCCAGTCAAATAATTCACCCCTCCACTTT.

The CDR3 protein is CASRRLAGGNTGELFF. For the CDR3, the DNA is TGTGCCAGCAGACGACTAGCGGGAGGGAACACCGGGGAGCTGTTTTTT. This chain links TRBV27 with TRBJ2-2; 13 bases map to TRBD2. Germline V gene sequence: CDR1 MNHEY, CDR2 SMNVEV (reference sequence). Trimming at V came to 6 bases and at J to 1 base, leaving 2 bases not matched to a gene. The CDR3 has 16 amino acids.

This clone is a singleton in its sample. The chain has TRBV27 and TRBJ1-2; tentative D call: TRBD1 (5 bases). This CDR3 contains 14 residues. CDR1 is MNHEY and CDR2 is SMNVEV in the germline V gene (reference sequence). V was shortened by 0 bases and J by 7 bases, with 12 bases between the two germline ends. CDR3 protein: CASSLSWGEGGYTF. In DNA form, the CDR3 reads TGTGCCAGCAGTTTATCATGGGGGGAGGGTGGCTACACCTTC.

The V gene is TRBV30, the J gene TRBJ1-4; no reliable D call. Trimming cost V 3 bases and J 5 bases, with 4 bases left between them. CDR1 and CDR2 from the germline V gene are GTSNPN and SVGIG (reference sequence). The CDR3 spans 11 residues. The CDR3, as DNA: TGTGCCTGGAGCCAAAATGAAAAACTGTTTTTT. Translation: CAWSQNEKLFF. Using reference TRBV30 and TRBJ1-4 for the parts outside the CDR3, the full variable domain is SQTIHQWPATLVQPVGSPLSLECTVEGTSNPNLYWYRQAAGRGLQLLFYSVGIGQISSEVPQNLSASRPQDRQFILSSKKLLLSDSGFYLCAWSQNEKLFFGSGTQLSVL.

As concerns this clone: This same CDR3 is encoded by further DNA sequences in the sample. The rearrangement links TRBV18 to TRBJ1-2; D may be TRBD1 (6 bases). CDR1 is KGHSH and CDR2 is LQKENI in the germline V gene. The V and J ends lost 3 bases and 6 bases respectively, with 11 bases between them. The length of the CDR3 is 13 residues. This CDR3 is CASSPAQGNGYTF. The CDR3 DNA follows: TGTGCCAGCTCACCGGCACAGGGAAATGGCTACACCTTC.

The V gene is TRBV27, the J gene TRBJ2-5, with D perhaps TRBD2 (5 bases). Germline V lookup: CDR1 MNHEY, CDR2 SMNVEV (reference sequence). The length of the CDR3 is 14 residues. Trimming took off 6 bases at V and 5 bases at J, with 16 bases between the two ends. The CDR3 loop is CASSNPGKRETQYF. Here the CDR3 DNA reads TGTGCCAGCAGCAACCCCGGGAAACGGGAGACCCAGTACTTC.

The chain combines TRBV7-9 with TRBJ2-7; TRBD1 aligns across 10 bases. The V gene end was trimmed by 5 bases and the J gene end by 1 base; junction bases not matched to a gene: 8. The CDR3 spans 16 residues. CDR1 SEHNR and CDR2 FQNEAQ come from the germline V gene (reference sequence). This CDR3 reads CASSLGQGEFSYEQYF. CDR3 DNA sequence: TGTGCCAGCAGCCTAGGACAGGGGGAGTTTTCCTACGAGCAGTACTTC.

The chain is built from TRBV5-6 and TRBJ1-2, with TRBD1 identical over 8 bases. Germline V gene lookup returns CDR1 SGHDT and CDR2 YYEEEE. The CDR3 contains 16 residues. Germline trimming cut 4 bases from V and 0 bases from J; bases unmatched to any gene: 8. This CDR3 reads CASSSRGHKANYGYTF. The DNA for the CDR3 is TGTGCCAGCAGCAGCAGGGGGCACAAAGCTAACTATGGCTACACCTTC.

The chain carries TRBV5-1 and TRBJ2-3, with D possibly matching TRBD2 (6 bases). V was trimmed by 2 bases and J by 4 bases, leaving 14 bases between them. In germline, CDR1 is SGHRS, CDR2 YFSETQ. The CDR3 is 15 amino acids. The CDR3 is CASSFSGGGADTQYF. CDR3 DNA sequence: TGCGCCAGCAGCTTTTCCGGCGGAGGGGCAGATACGCAGTATTTT.

The rearrangement uses TRBV28 and TRBJ1-2; tentative D call: TRBD1 (5 bases). CDR1 is MDHEN and CDR2 is SYDVKM in the germline V gene. V was trimmed by 6 bases and J by 4 bases, leaving 12 bases between them. The CDR3 contains 13 residues. This CDR3 reads CASRFPGSYGYTF. CDR3 sequence (DNA): TGTGCCAGCAGGTTCCCAGGGTCCTATGGCTACACCTTC.

The V call is TRBV12-3 or TRBV12-4, the J call TRBJ2-7; 7 nucleotides line up with TRBD2. CDR3 length: 13 residues. With 5 bases clipped from V and 5 bases from J, the junction kept 6 bases outside the gene matches. CDR3 protein: CASSPGLVNEQYF. The CDR3 bases are TGTGCCAGCAGTCCTGGACTAGTCAACGAGCAGTACTTC.

The table lists this clone with a few counts. DNA of the CDR3: TGTGCCAGCAGCTTGGACGCGGGAGCTGGCAATGAGCAGTTCTTC. Protein: CASSLDAGAGNEQFF. The chain combines TRBV5-4 with TRBJ2-1; 7 nucleotides line up with TRBD2. CDR1 and CDR2 from the germline V gene are SGHNT and YYREEE (reference sequence). The CDR3 is 15 residues long. V trimming: 0 bases; J trimming: 6 bases; junction bases outside the gene matches: 6.

This chain joins TRBV19 and TRBJ1-6; the D is unclear. Germline values: CDR1 LNHDA, CDR2 SQIVND (reference sequence). Trimming shortened V by 5 bases and J by 6 bases, and 5 bases separated the two germline ends. The CDR3 covers 12 residues. Here the CDR3 reads CASSSLNSPLHF. As DNA, the CDR3 is TGTGCCAGTAGTTCACTTAATTCACCCCTCCACTTT.

The chain is built from TRBV3-1 (or the pseudogene TRBV3-2) and TRBJ1-1; D perhaps matches TRBD1 (5 bases). Germline V gene data show CDR1 as LGHDT and CDR2 as YNNKEL (reference sequence). Deletions cut 2 bases from V and 3 bases from J, with 13 bases between. CDR3 length: 15 residues. This CDR3 reads CASSQLALGDTEAFF. Here the CDR3 DNA reads TGTGCCAGCAGCCAACTTGCTCTAGGGGACACTGAAGCTTTCTTT.

This chain uses TRBV7-9 with TRBJ2-4; 7 positions match TRBD1. Germline assignment: CDR1 SEHNR and CDR2 FQNEAQ (reference sequence). J was trimmed by 0 bases and V by 5 bases; bases with no gene match: 7. This CDR3 comprises 16 residues. This CDR3 is CASSHSGGKAKNIQYF. DNA for the CDR3: TGTGCCAGCAGCCATTCAGGGGGAAAAGCCAAAAACATTCAGTACTTC.

The chain links TRBV7-9 to TRBJ1-6; D uncertain. Looked up from germline, CDR1 is SEHNR and CDR2 is FQNEAQ (reference sequence). This CDR3 contains 14 residues. V lost 3 bases to trimming and J lost 10 bases, with 13 bases between them. CDR3 in amino acids: CASSFSSGLSPLHF. CDR3 in DNA: TGTGCCAGCAGCTTTTCTTCGGGTTTATCACCCCTCCACTTT.

CDR3 loop: CASRLDRVGTEAFF. As DNA, the CDR3 is TGTGCCAGCAGACTTGACAGGGTGGGAACTGAAGCTTTCTTT. The chain links TRBV5-6 to TRBJ1-1; 7 bases are shared with TRBD1. This CDR3 spans 14 amino acids. J gave up 5 bases and V 5 bases, and 9 bases lay outside the gene matches. CDR1 and CDR2 (germline): SGHDT, YYEEEE.

As for this clone: The germline gene is not matched at one end of the junction; a read error may be the cause. J is TRBJ2-1 and V is TRBV9, with 16 bases fitting TRBD2. CDR3 length: 16 amino acids. Germline values: CDR1 SGDLS, CDR2 YYNGEE. The CDR3 region is CASSDLGTSGRDDQFF. CDR3 sequence (DNA): TGTGCCAGCAGCGACCTGGGGACTAGCGGGAGGGATGATCAGTTCTTC. Variable domain in full (rest from reference TRBV9 and TRBJ2-1): DSGVTQTPKHLITATGQRVTLRCSPRSGDLSVYWYQQSLDQGLQFLIQYYNGEERAKGNILERFSAQQFPDLHSELNLSSLELGDSALYFCASSDLGTSGRDDQFFGPGTRLTVL.

The CDR3 protein is CASSEGLAGDAYEQYF. In nucleotides, the CDR3 is TGTGCCAGCAGTGAAGGACTAGCGGGGGATGCCTACGAGCAGTACTTC. The J gene is TRBJ2-7, the V gene TRBV25-1, with 13 bases identical to TRBD2. Per the germline V gene, CDR1 is MGHDK and CDR2 is SYGVNS. This CDR3 has 16 residues. With V trimmed by 2 bases and J by 2 bases, 3 bases remained unmatched.

This chain links TRBV13 with TRBJ1-2; 7 bases line up with TRBD1. The ends lost 3 bases at V and 8 bases at J; junction bases unmatched: 6. There are 13 residues in the CDR3. In germline, CDR1 is PRHDT, CDR2 FYEKMQ (reference sequence). CDR3 in amino acids: CASSLTGLEGYTF. CDR3 in DNA: TGTGCCAGCAGCTTGACAGGGTTAGAAGGCTACACCTTC. Supplemented by reference TRBV13 and TRBJ1-2, the full variable domain reads AAGVIQSPRHLIKEKRETATLKCYPIPRHDTVYWYQQGPGQDPQFLISFYEKMQSDKGSIPDRFSAQQFSDYHSELNMSSLELGDSALYFCASSLTGLEGYTFGSGTRLTVV.

This chain joins TRBV2 and TRBJ2-1, with 14 bases matching TRBD2. Germline V gene data show CDR1 as SNHLY and CDR2 as FYNNEI. This CDR3 has 13 amino acids. V lost 11 bases and J lost 7; bases outside the gene matches: 4. CDR3 coding DNA: TGTGCCGGACTAGCGGGGGGCGGGAATGAGCAGTTCTTC. Translated: CAGLAGGGNEQFF.

The rearrangement uses TRBV28 and TRBJ2-5; D is perhaps TRBD1 (6 bases). The V end lost 3 bases, the J end lost 5 bases, and 19 bases lay between the germline ends. Germline V gives CDR1 MDHEN, CDR2 SYDVKM. CDR3 size: 16 residues. CDR3: CASSLPVIIGGETQYF. CDR3 nucleotides: TGTGCCAGCAGTTTGCCAGTAATAATAGGGGGTGAGACCCAGTACTTC.

This chain joins TRBV2 and TRBJ2-7; a weak D match, TRBD1 (6 bases). The CDR3 covers 12 residues. Germline CDR1 SNHLY, CDR2 FYNNEI. V lost 9 bases and J lost 5, with 14 bases in between. CDR3 sequence (DNA): TGTGCCAGTCTATACGACAGGAACGAGCAGTACTTC. Its protein product is CASLYDRNEQYF.